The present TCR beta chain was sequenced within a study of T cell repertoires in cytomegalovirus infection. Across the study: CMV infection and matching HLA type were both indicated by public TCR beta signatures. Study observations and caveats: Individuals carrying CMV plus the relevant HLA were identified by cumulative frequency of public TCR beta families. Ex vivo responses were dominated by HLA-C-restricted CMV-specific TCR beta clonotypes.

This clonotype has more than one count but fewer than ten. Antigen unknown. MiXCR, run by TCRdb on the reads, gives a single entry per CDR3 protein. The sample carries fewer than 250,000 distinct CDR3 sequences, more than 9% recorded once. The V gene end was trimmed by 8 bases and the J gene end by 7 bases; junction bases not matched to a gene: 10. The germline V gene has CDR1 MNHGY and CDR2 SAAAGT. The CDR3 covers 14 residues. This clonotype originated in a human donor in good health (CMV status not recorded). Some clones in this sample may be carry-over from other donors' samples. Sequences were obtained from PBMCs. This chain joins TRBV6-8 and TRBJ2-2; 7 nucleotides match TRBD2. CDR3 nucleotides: TGTGCCAGCGGGGGACTAAGAGTAAGCGGGGAGCTGTTTTTT. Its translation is CASGGLRVSGELFF.